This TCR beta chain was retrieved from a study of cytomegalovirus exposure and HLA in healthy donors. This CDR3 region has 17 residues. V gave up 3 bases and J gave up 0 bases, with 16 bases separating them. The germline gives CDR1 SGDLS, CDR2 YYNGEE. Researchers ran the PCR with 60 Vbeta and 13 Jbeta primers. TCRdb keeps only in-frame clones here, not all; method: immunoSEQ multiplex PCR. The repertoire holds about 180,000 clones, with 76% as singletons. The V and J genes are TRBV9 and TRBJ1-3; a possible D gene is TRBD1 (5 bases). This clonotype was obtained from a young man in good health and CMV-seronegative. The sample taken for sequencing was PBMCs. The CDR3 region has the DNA TGTGCCAGCAGCGAACGTCTCCAGGGTTCCTCTGGAAACACCATATATTTT. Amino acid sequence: CASSERLQGSSGNTIYF.